This entry concerns a single TCR beta chain. Measured with immunoSEQ multiplex PCR; TCRdb has only the in-frame clones, and not every one. The sample holds fewer than 700,000 clones, around nine tenths seen once. This sample was taken from a study of blood T cell repertoires in COVID-19. Study as a whole: Sample material is recorded as cDNA or gDNA derived from T cells, B-cell-depleted T cells, or PBMCs.

Germline CDR1 and CDR2: LNHDA and SQIVND (reference sequence). The CDR3 spans 14 residues. With 2 bases removed from V and 6 bases from J, the gap between germline ends came to 14 bases. The receptor's source is a woman aged 50 to 60 with COVID-19, enrolled during active disease. The chain carries TRBV19 and TRBJ2-7; D possibly corresponds to TRBD2 (5 bases). Sequenced sample: peripheral blood. The CDR3 DNA is TGTGCCAGTAGTATACGGACCCCCCGGGGCGAGCAGTACTTC. Amino acid sequence: CASSIRTPRGEQYF.